This T cell receptor beta chain was found in a study of T cell responses to AZD1222 COVID-19 vaccine. Whole-study findings and limits: No day 14 peak samples; only post-peak repertoires were characterized.

Turning to this clone: As yet, its antigen is unknown.

The germline V gene has CDR1 SEHNR and CDR2 FQNEAQ (reference sequence). The CDR3 extends over 13 amino acids. The ends were cut back, 3 bases at V and 1 base at J, with 6 bases in the middle. Libraries were prepared by immunoSEQ multiplex PCR; TCRdb keeps only in-frame clonotypes and omits some of them. The table records around 45,000 clones, around three quarters of them present only once. The sample here was peripheral blood, taken 28 days after the second dose of the MenACWY control vaccine. V and J are TRBV7-9 and TRBJ1-1, with D maybe TRBD1 (5 bases). This TCR came from an adult who received the MenACWY meningococcal vaccine as a control. CDR3 amino acids: CASSLQGNTEAFF. For the CDR3, the DNA is TGTGCCAGCAGCTTGCAGGGGAACACTGAAGCTTTCTTT.